The present TCR beta chain was sequenced within a study of T cell responses to AZD1222 COVID-19 vaccine. Study-wide results and caveats: With dominance at 160-218 and 743-854, vaccine-associated CD4 TCRs spanned spike.

In this sample, this clone turned up once. Its antigen remains unknown. V was clipped by 5 bases and J by 6 bases; unmatched bases: 7. CDR3 length: 12 residues. Germline assignment: CDR1 SQVTM and CDR2 ANQGSEA. The data were produced by immunoSEQ multiplex PCR, yet TCRdb's version contains in-frame clones alone and is incomplete. Found here are roughly 150,000 clones, about 90% of them singletons; the top ten hold under 4%. Sequencing used peripheral blood, obtained 28 days after the second AZD1222 dose. The receptor comes from an adult who received the AZD1222 COVID-19 vaccine. The chain carries TRBV29-1 and TRBJ2-7; the match to TRBD2 covers 7 bases. The CDR3 region is CSVLVAGVEQYF. CDR3 coding DNA: TGCAGCGTTCTCGTGGCGGGGGTCGAGCAGTACTTC.